These 14 T cell receptor beta chains share one sample of origin, sequenced in a study of blood T cell repertoires in COVID-19. Measured with immunoSEQ multiplex PCR; TCRdb has only the in-frame clones, and not every one. The sample has 250,000 to 350,000 clones; over 75% are singletons. Sample: PBMCs or T cells enriched from blood (not recorded which). The receptors stem from a woman between 18 and 30 years old who had recovered from COVID-19.

This clone has only one observation. J is TRBJ1-4 and V is TRBV15, with 8 positions matching TRBD1. V lost 0 bases, J lost 6 bases, and 6 bases stayed unmatched. The CDR3 length is 16 residues. The germline V gene encodes CDR1 LNHNV and CDR2 YYDKDF (reference sequence). The CDR3 DNA sequence: TGTGCCACCAGCAGAGACCGGACAGGGAGGGATGAAAAACTGTTTTTT. Its protein product is CATSRDRTGRDEKLFF.

This clone was counted between two and nine times. This chain connects TRBV19 to TRBJ2-5; 7 positions match TRBD1. Germline CDR1 LNHDA, CDR2 SQIVND (reference sequence). After removal of 4 bases from V and 2 bases from J, the junction contained 7 bases not matched to a gene. This CDR3 region has 15 residues. The DNA of the CDR3 is TGTGCCAGTAGTACCATGGGACAGATGCAAGAGACCCAGTACTTC. Translation: CASSTMGQMQETQYF.

This clone has ten or more counts. This chain connects TRBV2 to TRBJ2-1; D perhaps matches TRBD2 (5 bases). The CDR3 spans 13 residues. V gave up 2 bases and J gave up 10 bases, with 12 bases separating them. Germline CDR1 reads SNHLY; CDR2 reads FYNNEI. The CDR3 region has the DNA TGTGCCAGCAGTGAACGGGCTAGAGGGGAGCAGTTCTTC. Translation: CASSERARGEQFF.

The chain couples TRBV11-1 to TRBJ1-6; a possible D gene is TRBD1 (6 bases). CDR3 length: 13 amino acids. V lost 5 bases, J lost 9 bases, and 11 bases lay in between. The germline V gene has CDR1 SGHAT and CDR2 FQDESV (reference sequence). Here the CDR3 reads CASSPSRGSPLHF. DNA for the CDR3: TGTGCCAGCAGCCCAAGCAGGGGTTCACCCCTCCACTTT.

This clone was detected a few times. The chain recombines TRBV7-6 with TRBJ2-5; D is unresolved. Germline V lookup: CDR1 SGHVS, CDR2 FNYEAQ. The germline V and J ends were trimmed by 5 bases and 0 bases, with 7 bases remaining between them. The CDR3 is 13 residues long. The CDR3 here is CASSRQYQETQYF. CDR3 coding DNA: TGTGCCAGCAGCCGCCAGTACCAAGAGACCCAGTACTTC.

V gene TRBV29-1 combines with J gene TRBJ2-1, with D perhaps TRBD2 (5 bases). With 1 base removed from V and 15 bases from J, the gap between germline ends came to 7 bases. This CDR3 has 9 residues. Germline V lookup: CDR1 SQVTM, CDR2 ANQGSEA. The CDR3 protein is CSVEGTGFF. Here the CDR3 DNA reads TGCAGCGTTGAAGGGACTGGGTTCTTC.

The CDR3 loop reads CASGLVSSRETGVNQPQHF. For the CDR3, the DNA is TGTGCTAGTGGTTTGGTGTCCTCTCGAGAGACAGGGGTTAATCAGCCCCAGCATTTT. The V gene is TRBV12-5, the J gene TRBJ1-5; 8 bases fit TRBD1. CDR3 length: 19 amino acids. J gave up 4 bases and V 0 bases, and 14 bases lay outside the gene matches. CDR1 and CDR2 from the germline V gene are LGHNT and FRNRAP.

The genes are TRBV30 and TRBJ1-1; no firm D call. This CDR3 is built from 13 residues. The V end was cut by 0 bases, the J end by 4 bases, with 9 bases between. In germline, CDR1 is GTSNPN, CDR2 SVGIG (reference sequence). CDR3 amino acids: CAWSVQPGTEAFF. In nucleotides, the CDR3 is TGTGCCTGGAGTGTACAGCCAGGCACTGAAGCTTTCTTT.

V is TRBV7-8 and J is TRBJ2-7, with 12 bases identical to TRBD2. The germline CDR1 and CDR2 sequences are SGHVS and FQNEAQ. The J segment lost 0 bases and the V segment lost 5 bases, leaving 2 bases of the junction unmatched. The CDR3 loop spans 15 amino acids. This chain's CDR3 is CASSTSGRSSYEQYF. In nucleotides, the CDR3 is TGTGCCAGCAGCACTAGCGGGAGGAGCTCCTACGAGCAGTACTTC.

The chain recombines TRBV28 with TRBJ1-1; no clear D. Deletions cut 2 bases from V and 2 bases from J, with 9 bases between. Germline CDR1 is MDHEN and CDR2 is SYDVKM. The CDR3 spans 14 residues. CDR3 sequence: CASSLLRLNTEAFF. Written as DNA, the CDR3 is TGTGCCAGCAGTTTACTGCGACTCAACACTGAAGCTTTCTTT.

The CDR3 protein is CASSPTGQGNSPLHF. The CDR3 nucleotides are TGTGCCAGCAGCCCAACCGGACAGGGTAATTCACCCCTCCACTTT. The J gene is TRBJ1-6, the V gene TRBV7-2; 8 nucleotides match TRBD1. V lost 5 bases to trimming and J lost 6 bases; unmatched junction nucleotides: 6. In germline, CDR1 is SGHTA, CDR2 FQGNSA. This CDR3 is built from 15 residues. The complete variable domain, with remaining parts taken from reference TRBV7-2 and TRBJ1-6, reads GAGVSQSPSNKVTEKGKDVELRCDPISGHTALYWYRQSLGQGLEFLIYFQGNSAPDKSGLPSDRFSAERTGGSVSTLTIQRTQQEDSAVYLCASSPTGQGNSPLHFGNGTRLTVT.

This clone was detected once. This rearrangement joins TRBV3-1 (or the pseudogene TRBV3-2) to TRBJ1-1, with D possibly being TRBD1 (5 bases). The CDR3 length is 14 residues. CDR1 is LGHDT, CDR2 YNNKEL, per germline (reference sequence). The ends were cut back, 0 bases at V and 1 base at J, with 6 bases in the middle. CDR3 in DNA: TGTGCCAGCAGCCAAGAGGGGGGGAACACTGAAGCTTTCTTT. This codes for CASSQEGGNTEAFF.

This chain joins TRBV19 and TRBJ2-1; weak D call: TRBD2 (5 bases). V was shortened by 5 bases and J by 0 bases, with 11 bases between the two germline ends. The CDR3 runs 15 residues. Germline values: CDR1 LNHDA, CDR2 SQIVND (reference sequence). CDR3 region: CASSRAVSSYNEQFF. CDR3 bases: TGTGCCAGTAGTCGAGCGGTGAGCTCCTACAATGAGCAGTTCTTC. The variable domain in full, completed from reference TRBV19 and TRBJ2-1, reads DGGITQSPKYLFRKEGQNVTLSCEQNLNHDAMYWYRQDPGQGLRLIYYSQIVNDFQKGDIAEGYSVSREKKESFPLTVTSAQKNPTAFYLCASSRAVSSYNEQFFGPGTRLTVL.

The CDR3 loop reads CASSQRTRGYQETQYF. The CDR3 nucleotides read TGTGCCAGCAGCCAGAGGACTAGAGGCTACCAAGAGACCCAGTACTTC. The chain is built from TRBV3-1 (or the pseudogene TRBV3-2) and TRBJ2-5, with TRBD2 matching over 7 bases. Germline V gives CDR1 LGHDT, CDR2 YNNKEL (reference sequence). This CDR3 is built from 16 residues. V trimming: 3 bases; J trimming: 0 bases; junction bases outside the gene matches: 7.